This is a list of T cell receptor beta chains from one sample in a study of human T cells and chemical hapten exposure. TCRdb used MiXCR to reprocess the RACE reads, holding one entry per CDR3 protein. The table includes roughly 100,000 distinct CDR3 sequences, approximately 9.9% detected once. The specimen comprised whole blood, sampled in connection with sensitization to the hapten diphenylcyclopropenone (DPC). The receptors derive from a woman aged 40 to 49 with alopecia areata. Some clones in this sample may be carry-over from other donors' samples. Each CDR3 is given with its conserved first and last residue. D genes are given only for firm matches. The listing skips clone size in some rows; elsewhere it reads once, few, many or a size class.

CDR3aa: CASKDRVVTEAFF
CDR3nt: TGTGCCAGCAAGGACAGGGTCGTCACTGAAGCTTTCTTT
abundance: few
v_gene: TRBV6-1
d_gene: TRBD1
len: 13
j_gene: TRBJ1-1

CDR3aa: CASSPGGGEAFF
CDR3nt: TGTGCCAGCAGCCCCGGCGGCGGGGAAGCTTTCTTT
abundance: many
v_gene: TRBV6-5
d_gene: NA
len: 12
j_gene: TRBJ1-1

CDR3aa: CASSVEGLPRDTQYF
CDR3nt: TGTGCCAGCAGCGTAGAAGGGTTACCCAGAGATACGCAGTATTTT
abundance: many
v_gene: TRBV9
d_gene: NA
len: 15
j_gene: TRBJ2-3

CDR3aa: CASTQYNSPLHF
CDR3nt: TGTGCCAGCACACAGTATAATTCACCCCTCCACTTT
abundance: many
v_gene: TRBV2
d_gene: NA
len: 12
j_gene: TRBJ1-6

CDR3aa: CASRLGGTSGERLYEQYF
CDR3nt: TGTGCAAGTCGCTTAGGGGGGACTAGCGGGGAACGTCTCTACGAGCAGTACTTC
abundance: few
v_gene: TRBV12-2
d_gene: NA
len: 18
j_gene: TRBJ2-7

CDR3aa: CAWSAGTEETQYF
CDR3nt: TGTGCCTGGAGCGCCGGGACCGAAGAGACCCAGTACTTC
abundance: many
v_gene: TRBV30
d_gene: NA
len: 13
j_gene: TRBJ2-5

CDR3aa: CASSRGDVHLF
CDR3nt: TGTGCCAGCTCAAGAGGGGACGTACACTTGTTT
abundance: NA
v_gene: TRBV7-9
d_gene: NA
len: 11
j_gene: TRBJ1-4

CDR3aa: CASGSRTAGDIQYF
CDR3nt: TGTGCTAGTGGTTCGCGGACAGCGGGGGACATTCAGTACTTC
abundance: NA
v_gene: TRBV12-5
d_gene: TRBD2
len: 14
j_gene: TRBJ2-4

CDR3aa: CASSPGTGTEAFF
CDR3nt: TGTGCCAGCTCACCTGGGACAGGCACTGAAGCTTTCTTT
abundance: NA
v_gene: TRBV18
d_gene: TRBD1
len: 13
j_gene: TRBJ1-1

CDR3aa: CASTGDLNYGYTF
CDR3nt: TGTGCCAGTACAGGGGACCTTAACTATGGCTACACCTTC
abundance: many
v_gene: TRBV6-5
d_gene: TRBD1
len: 13
j_gene: TRBJ1-2

CDR3aa: CSARDRVQPQHF
CDR3nt: TGCAGTGCTAGAGATAGGGTTCAGCCCCAGCATTTT
abundance: NA
v_gene: TRBV20-1
d_gene: NA
len: 12
j_gene: TRBJ1-5

CDR3aa: CASSNPPEGALRTNEKLFF
CDR3nt: TGCGCCAGCAGCAACCCCCCGGAGGGGGCGTTAAGGACTAATGAAAAACTGTTTTTT
abundance: few
v_gene: TRBV4-3
d_gene: TRBD1
len: 19
j_gene: TRBJ1-4

CDR3aa: CASSLSGQGGTAAFF
CDR3nt: TGTGCCAGCTCACTTAGCGGACAGGGGGGAACAGCAGCTTTCTTT
abundance: few
v_gene: TRBV18
d_gene: TRBD1
len: 15
j_gene: TRBJ1-1

CDR3aa: CSAWGAPNTGELFF
CDR3nt: TGCAGTGCTTGGGGGGCGCCGAACACCGGGGAGCTGTTTTTT
abundance: NA
v_gene: TRBV20-1
d_gene: NA
len: 14
j_gene: TRBJ2-2

CDR3aa: CSAITSGGPPDYEQYF
CDR3nt: TGCAGTGCTATAACTAGCGGGGGCCCGCCGGACTACGAGCAGTACTTC
abundance: many
v_gene: TRBV20-1
d_gene: TRBD2
len: 16
j_gene: TRBJ2-7

CDR3aa: CASSSGRGSYNEQFF
CDR3nt: TGTGCCAGCAGTTCTGGACGGGGCTCCTACAATGAGCAGTTCTTC
abundance: few
v_gene: TRBV28
d_gene: NA
len: 15
j_gene: TRBJ2-1

CDR3aa: CASSSPGWIHEQYF
CDR3nt: TGTGCCAGCAGCTCCCCAGGGTGGATTCACGAGCAGTACTTC
abundance: many
v_gene: TRBV7-9
d_gene: NA
len: 14
j_gene: TRBJ2-7

CDR3aa: CASSLPKTEAFF
CDR3nt: TGTGCCAGCAGCCTACCAAAAACTGAAGCTTTCTTT
abundance: NA
v_gene: TRBV7-9
d_gene: NA
len: 12
j_gene: TRBJ1-1

CDR3aa: CASSVGTGTMDTQYF
CDR3nt: TGTGCCAGCAGTGTTGGCACGGGGACTATGGATACGCAGTATTTT
abundance: many
v_gene: TRBV2
d_gene: TRBD2
len: 15
j_gene: TRBJ2-3

CDR3aa: CASSLTDSSNYGYTF
CDR3nt: TGTGCCAGCAGTTTGACGGACAGTTCAAACTATGGCTACACCTTC
abundance: many
v_gene: TRBV6-2/TRBV6-3
d_gene: NA
len: 15
j_gene: TRBJ1-2

CDR3aa: CASSLGLLTQYF
CDR3nt: TGTGCCAGCAGCTTGGGTCTCCTTACGCAGTATTTT
abundance: NA
v_gene: TRBV7-2
d_gene: NA
len: 12
j_gene: TRBJ2-3

CDR3aa: CASKDSLNTEAFF
CDR3nt: TGTGCCAGCAAGGACAGTTTGAACACTGAAGCTTTCTTT
abundance: few
v_gene: TRBV6-1
d_gene: NA
len: 13
j_gene: TRBJ1-1

CDR3aa: CASSGQDQPQHF
CDR3nt: TGTGCCAGCAGCGGACAGGATCAGCCCCAGCATTTT
abundance: NA
v_gene: TRBV7-9
d_gene: TRBD1
len: 12
j_gene: TRBJ1-5

CDR3aa: CASSRGRGGGYTDTQYF
CDR3nt: TGCGCCAGCAGCCGAGGTCGGGGCGGGGGGTACACAGATACGCAGTATTTT
abundance: many
v_gene: TRBV4-3
d_gene: TRBD2
len: 17
j_gene: TRBJ2-3

CDR3aa: CASSHGDSSATQYF
CDR3nt: TGCGCCAGCAGCCATGGGGATTCGTCCGCTACGCAGTATTTT
abundance: NA
v_gene: TRBV4-3
d_gene: NA
len: 14
j_gene: TRBJ2-3

CDR3aa: CSAQGANEQFF
CDR3nt: TGCAGCGCTCAGGGGGCCAATGAGCAGTTCTTC
abundance: few
v_gene: TRBV29-1
d_gene: TRBD1
len: 11
j_gene: TRBJ2-1

CDR3aa: CASSFDGTDTQYF
CDR3nt: TGCGCCAGCAGCTTCGATGGGACAGATACGCAGTATTTT
abundance: few
v_gene: TRBV5-1
d_gene: NA
len: 13
j_gene: TRBJ2-3

CDR3aa: CATHLTGGSGSSYEQYF
CDR3nt: TGTGCCACTCACCTCACGGGAGGCAGCGGGAGCTCCTACGAGCAGTACTTC
abundance: few
v_gene: TRBV28
d_gene: TRBD2
len: 17
j_gene: TRBJ2-7

CDR3aa: CASSLSGGAYKQYF
CDR3nt: TGTGCCAGCAGCCTTAGCGGGGGGGCCTACAAGCAGTACTTC
abundance: NA
v_gene: TRBV14
d_gene: TRBD2
len: 14
j_gene: TRBJ2-7

CDR3aa: CASTGPGQGGSYNEQFF
CDR3nt: TGTGCCAGCACCGGCCCCGGACAGGGGGGCTCCTACAATGAGCAGTTCTTC
abundance: many
v_gene: TRBV5-4
d_gene: TRBD1
len: 17
j_gene: TRBJ2-1

CDR3aa: CASQTTEAFF
CDR3nt: TGTGCCAGCCAAACCACTGAAGCTTTCTTT
abundance: few
v_gene: TRBV12-3/TRBV12-4
d_gene: NA
len: 10
j_gene: TRBJ1-1

CDR3aa: CASSQDLAEAFF
CDR3nt: TGCGCCAGCAGCCAAGATCTTGCTGAAGCTTTCTTT
abundance: many
v_gene: TRBV4-1
d_gene: NA
len: 12
j_gene: TRBJ1-1

CDR3aa: CASSSTGDGNQPQHF
CDR3nt: TGCGCCAGCAGCTCAACAGGGGATGGGAATCAGCCCCAGCATTTT
abundance: many
v_gene: TRBV4-1
d_gene: TRBD1
len: 15
j_gene: TRBJ1-5

CDR3aa: CASSQTTQWLPTSPLHF
CDR3nt: TGCGCCAGCAGCCAAACCACACAGTGGCTGCCTACTTCACCCCTCCACTTT
abundance: many
v_gene: TRBV4-3
d_gene: NA
len: 17
j_gene: TRBJ1-6

CDR3aa: CSVEDRGNTGELFF
CDR3nt: TGCAGCGTTGAGGACAGGGGGAACACCGGGGAGCTGTTTTTT
abundance: many
v_gene: TRBV29-1
d_gene: TRBD1
len: 14
j_gene: TRBJ2-2

CDR3aa: CASSYFSAGRTDTQYF
CDR3nt: TGTGCCAGCAGTTACTTTAGTGCGGGGAGAACAGATACGCAGTATTTT
abundance: few
v_gene: TRBV6-2/TRBV6-3
d_gene: NA
len: 16
j_gene: TRBJ2-3

CDR3aa: CASSLGSGGVLEETQYF
CDR3nt: TGTGCCAGCAGCTTGGGTAGCGGGGGGGTACTCGAAGAGACCCAGTACTTC
abundance: many
v_gene: TRBV11-2
d_gene: TRBD2
len: 17
j_gene: TRBJ2-5

CDR3aa: CASSEDREETRYF
CDR3nt: TGTGCCAGCAGTGAAGACAGGGAGGAGACCCGGTACTTC
abundance: NA
v_gene: TRBV6-1
d_gene: NA
len: 13
j_gene: TRBJ2-5

CDR3aa: CASSLEGMRTGELFF
CDR3nt: TGCGCCAGCAGCTTGGAAGGGATGCGGACCGGGGAGCTGTTTTTT
abundance: few
v_gene: TRBV5-1
d_gene: NA
len: 15
j_gene: TRBJ2-2

CDR3aa: CASSPLRRGGLSGANVLTF
CDR3nt: TGTGCCAGCAGCCCATTACGGAGGGGGGGCCTGTCTGGGGCCAACGTCCTGACTTTC
abundance: NA
v_gene: TRBV6-5
d_gene: NA
len: 19
j_gene: TRBJ2-6

CDR3aa: CSASSGTAPNQPQHF
CDR3nt: TGCAGTGCTAGCTCCGGGACAGCCCCTAATCAGCCCCAGCATTTT
abundance: many
v_gene: TRBV20-1
d_gene: TRBD1
len: 15
j_gene: TRBJ1-5

CDR3aa: CASSAGSDYNQPQHF
CDR3nt: TGCGCCAGCAGTGCGGGGTCGGATTACAATCAGCCCCAGCATTTT
abundance: many
v_gene: TRBV10-2
d_gene: NA
len: 15
j_gene: TRBJ1-5

CDR3aa: CSVEDQIVGQTQRDEQFF
CDR3nt: TGCAGCGTTGAAGATCAAATCGTAGGGCAGACCCAGAGGGATGAGCAGTTCTTC
abundance: NA
v_gene: TRBV29-1
d_gene: NA
len: 18
j_gene: TRBJ2-1

CDR3aa: CASSSSGKGYNEQFF
CDR3nt: TGTGCCAGCAGCTCTTCCGGGAAGGGATACAATGAGCAGTTCTTC
abundance: NA
v_gene: TRBV7-2
d_gene: NA
len: 15
j_gene: TRBJ2-1

CDR3aa: CASSPGTNTGELFF
CDR3nt: TGTGCCAGCAGTCCGGGGACGAACACCGGGGAGCTGTTTTTT
abundance: many
v_gene: TRBV12-3/TRBV12-4
d_gene: NA
len: 14
j_gene: TRBJ2-2

CDR3aa: CSAPSSGPRSYEQYF
CDR3nt: TGCAGTGCGCCCTCTAGCGGGCCACGCTCCTACGAGCAGTACTTC
abundance: few
v_gene: TRBV20-1
d_gene: TRBD2
len: 15
j_gene: TRBJ2-7

CDR3aa: CSVESSGTDTQYF
CDR3nt: TGCAGCGTTGAATCCAGCGGCACAGATACGCAGTATTTT
abundance: many
v_gene: TRBV29-1
d_gene: NA
len: 13
j_gene: TRBJ2-3

CDR3aa: CASNHLGGDTQYF
CDR3nt: TGTGCCAGTAACCACCTGGGGGGAGATACGCAGTATTTT
abundance: once
v_gene: TRBV19
d_gene: NA
len: 13
j_gene: TRBJ2-3

CDR3aa: CASSASQLYYGYTF
CDR3nt: TGTGCCAGCAGCGCGTCGCAGCTGTACTATGGCTACACCTTC
abundance: many
v_gene: TRBV2
d_gene: NA
len: 14
j_gene: TRBJ1-2

CDR3aa: CASSSGGGRVPQHF
CDR3nt: TGTGCCAGCAGCTCCGGAGGGGGGCGGGTGCCCCAGCATTTT
abundance: few
v_gene: TRBV3-1
d_gene: NA
len: 14
j_gene: TRBJ1-5

CDR3aa: CASSQNYANTGELFF
CDR3nt: TGCGCCAGCAGCCAAAACTATGCGAACACCGGGGAGCTGTTTTTT
abundance: NA
v_gene: TRBV4-1
d_gene: NA
len: 15
j_gene: TRBJ2-2

CDR3aa: CATGTSDSYNEQFF
CDR3nt: TGTGCCACCGGGACTTCGGATTCCTACAATGAGCAGTTCTTC
abundance: NA
v_gene: TRBV10-3
d_gene: NA
len: 14
j_gene: TRBJ2-1

CDR3aa: CASSYLSGTFGHEQYF
CDR3nt: TGTGCCAGCAGTTACCTCAGCGGGACATTTGGCCACGAGCAGTACTTC
abundance: few
v_gene: TRBV6-2/TRBV6-3
d_gene: NA
len: 16
j_gene: TRBJ2-7